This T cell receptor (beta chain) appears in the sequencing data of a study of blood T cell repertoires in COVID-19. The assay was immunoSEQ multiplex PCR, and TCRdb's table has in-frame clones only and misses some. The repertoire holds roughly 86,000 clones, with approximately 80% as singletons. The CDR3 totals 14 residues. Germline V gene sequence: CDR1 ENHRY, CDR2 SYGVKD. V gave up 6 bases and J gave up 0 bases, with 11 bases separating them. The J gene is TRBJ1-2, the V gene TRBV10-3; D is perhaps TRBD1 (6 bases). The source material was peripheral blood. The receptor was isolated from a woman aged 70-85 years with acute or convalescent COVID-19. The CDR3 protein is CAIRGTSSNYGYTF. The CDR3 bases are TGTGCCATCAGAGGGACATCATCTAACTATGGCTACACCTTC.